This T cell receptor (beta chain) was sequenced for a study of T cells in Graves' hyperthyroidism and ophthalmopathy. Study as a whole: Peripheral blood was acquired at first diagnosis, ahead of any therapy whatsoever.

This CDR3 spans 13 amino acids. Germline values: CDR1 DFQATT, CDR2 SNEGSKA (reference sequence). V lost 1 base, J lost 3 bases, and 7 bases lay in between. Findings of the study overall: In blood, most of the thyroid clonotypes expanded above 0.001 were also present.

Diagnosis rested on symptoms, serum thyroxine and TRAb, thyroid ultrasound, and orbital computed tomography. Amplified TCR beta CDR3 regions derived from RNA transcripts. A set of HTBI primers served as the primers for a first-round RT-PCR of the TCR CDR3. TCRdb recomputed calls from the multiplex PCR reads with MiXCR, one row per CDR3 protein. The data show more than 350,000 distinct CDR3 sequences, approximately 15% seen once. The table lists this clonotype with a count of one. The antigen remains unidentified. The material sequenced was blood. The clonotype originates from a woman between 25 and 40 years old with Graves' hyperthyroidism. The chain combines TRBV20-1 with TRBJ1-5; no firm D call. In DNA form, the CDR3 reads TGCAGTGCTAGAGCGGGGAACAATCAGCCCCAGCATTTT. Translation gives CSARAGNNQPQHF.